The 29 T cell receptor beta chains below were found in one sample sequenced in a study of T-cell memory formation after mild COVID-19. TCRdb itself ran the 5' RACE reads through MiXCR, one entry per CDR3 protein. Of roughly 450,000 distinct CDR3 sequences in the sample, 15% to 20% were seen once. The sequencing input was PBMCs or a T cell subset sorted from them (not recorded which). The receptors derive from an adult woman who had mild COVID-19 (a few samples of this study predate the infection). Cell type and time point are not known.

The V and J genes are TRBV3-1 and TRBJ2-5, with 7 bases lining up with TRBD2. CDR1 and CDR2 (germline): LGHDT, YNNKEL (reference sequence). The CDR3 contains 13 residues. Germline trimming cut 10 bases from V and 1 base from J; bases unmatched to any gene: 6. The CDR3 loop is CATSGTTQETQYF. The CDR3 DNA reads TGTGCCACCTCTGGGACTACCCAAGAGACCCAGTACTTC.

The DNA of the CDR3 is TGTGCCAGCTCCGGGGGACCTAATGAAAAACTGTTTTTT. The encoded protein is CASSGGPNEKLFF. This sequence joins TRBV18 and TRBJ1-4, with a tentative D call TRBD1 (5 bases). Deletions cut 6 bases from V and 3 bases from J, with 8 bases between. The V gene's germline CDR1 is KGHSH and CDR2 LQKENI. The CDR3 runs to 13 residues.

A few counts support this clonotype. This rearrangement joins TRBV27 to TRBJ2-7; the D is unclear. Germline V lookup: CDR1 MNHEY, CDR2 SMNVEV (reference sequence). The CDR3 loop spans 14 amino acids. V was pared by 0 bases and J by 2 bases, with 8 bases between. In DNA, the CDR3 is TGTGCCAGCAGTTTATCCCATGTCGCCTACGAGCAGTACTTC. Translated: CASSLSHVAYEQYF.

The CDR3 loop reads CASSPDKSSYNEQFF. In DNA form, the CDR3 reads TGCGCCAGCAGCCCCGACAAGAGCTCCTACAATGAGCAGTTCTTC. The rearrangement uses TRBV5-1 and TRBJ2-1; D call uncertain. The V gene lost 4 bases and the J gene lost 0 bases, with 11 bases spanning the gap. Per germline, CDR1 SGHRS and CDR2 YFSETQ. This CDR3 has 15 amino acids.

The CDR3 region has the DNA TGTGCCAGCGGGGCCACCCCCGAGCAGTTCTTC. It encodes CASGATPEQFF. This sequence joins TRBV12-3 or TRBV12-4 and TRBJ2-1; the D gene is possibly TRBD1 (5 bases). The CDR3 has 11 amino acids. V shed 8 bases and J shed 10 bases, with 12 bases lying between them.

This clonotype showed up just a few times. The chain carries TRBV4-1 and TRBJ2-2; 9 bases map to TRBD2. V trimming: 1 base; J trimming: 5 bases; junction bases outside the gene matches: 5. CDR3 length: 16 amino acids. CDR1 MGHRA and CDR2 YSYEKL come from the germline V gene. In nucleotides, the CDR3 is TGCGCCAGCAGCCAAGGAGGAGCGGGGGGAACCGGGGAGCTGTTTTTT. Translation: CASSQGGAGGTGELFF.

J is TRBJ2-1 and V is TRBV5-1; D might be TRBD1 (5 bases). From germline, CDR1 is SGHRS and CDR2 YFSETQ. The CDR3 spans 15 residues. V lost 3 bases and J 0 bases, leaving 10 bases between the germline ends. CDR3: CASSSDIGSYNEQFF. The CDR3 DNA follows: TGCGCCAGCAGCTCGGACATCGGCTCCTACAATGAGCAGTTCTTC.

This clonotype has a handful of counts. V gene TRBV12-3 or TRBV12-4 combines with J gene TRBJ2-1; 11 nucleotides agree with TRBD1. With V trimmed by 5 bases and J by 9 bases, 6 bases remained unmatched. This CDR3 contains 14 residues. The CDR3 loop is CASSPDRGRREQFF. CDR3 DNA: TGTGCCAGCAGTCCGGACAGGGGGCGACGTGAGCAGTTCTTC.

The chain couples TRBV6-5 to TRBJ2-1; 7 nucleotides align to TRBD1. Germline lookup yields CDR1 MNHEY and CDR2 SVGAGI. Losses at the gene ends were 6 bases for V and 4 bases for J; bases not matched to a gene: 9. The CDR3 consists of 15 residues. This CDR3 is CASSITGQTYNEQFF. CDR3 nucleotides: TGTGCCAGCAGCATAACGGGACAGACGTACAATGAGCAGTTCTTC.

The table lists this clonotype with a few counts. This chain joins TRBV11-2 and TRBJ1-2, with 7 bases that match TRBD1. J lost 0 bases, V lost 5 bases, and 12 bases had no gene match. The CDR3 spans 17 residues. Germline V gene sequence: CDR1 SGHAT, CDR2 FQNNGV. The CDR3, as DNA: TGTGCCAGCAGCCTAACGCGTACCGGGACAGCTAACTATGGCTACACCTTC. This translates into CASSLTRTGTANYGYTF.

This clonotype was detected many times. This chain uses TRBV12-3 or TRBV12-4 with TRBJ1-3; the D is unclear. V lost 6 bases to trimming and J lost 4 bases, with 13 bases between them. The CDR3 extends over 14 amino acids. The CDR3 nucleotides read TGTGCCAGCAGCACATGGGGTAAAGGAAACACCATATATTTT. Translation gives CASSTWGKGNTIYF.

This clonotype was detected a few times. V and J are TRBV12-3 or TRBV12-4 and TRBJ1-3; D uncertain. With 3 bases removed from V and 0 bases from J, the gap between germline ends came to 9 bases. The CDR3 loop spans 15 amino acids. In nucleotides, the CDR3 is TGTGCCAGCAGTTTTGACGAGAGCTCTGGAAACACCATATATTTT. Amino acid sequence: CASSFDESSGNTIYF.

V is TRBV7-9 and J is TRBJ1-3; D unclear. The germline V and J ends were trimmed by 4 bases and 1 base, with 8 bases remaining between them. The CDR3 sequence is 14 residues long. CDR1 and CDR2 from the germline V gene are SEHNR and FQNEAQ (reference sequence). The CDR3 region is CASSSTESGNTIYF. The CDR3 nucleotides are TGTGCCAGCAGCTCAACCGAGTCTGGAAACACCATATATTTT. Looking up the rest from reference TRBV7-9 and TRBJ1-3 gives the full variable domain: DTGVSQNPRHKITKRGQNVTFRCDPISEHNRLYWYRQTLGQGPEFLTYFQNEAQLEKSRLLSDRFSAERPKGSFSTLEIQRTEQGDSAMYLCASSSTESGNTIYFGEGSWLTVV.

In its sample, this clonotype was seen many times. The CDR3 DNA reads TGTGCCAGCAGTTCCTACCAGGTTAATGAGCAGTTCTTC. Translated, it gives CASSSYQVNEQFF. The genes are TRBV28 and TRBJ2-1; no clear D gene. Germline V gene sequence: CDR1 MDHEN, CDR2 SYDVKM. The CDR3 is 13 amino acids. V was cut by 4 bases and J by 7 bases, with 11 bases left in between.

This rearrangement joins TRBV5-1 to TRBJ1-2; a weak D match, TRBD1 (6 bases). CDR1 and CDR2 from the germline V gene are SGHRS and YFSETQ. The length of the CDR3 is 15 residues. Trimming stripped 0 bases from V and 5 bases from J, with 14 bases between. Written as DNA, the CDR3 is TGCGCCAGCAGCTTGGTTGCAGCCGGGACATATGGCTACACCTTC. Protein sequence: CASSLVAAGTYGYTF.

The gene calls are TRBV27 and TRBJ1-6, with 7 nucleotides matching TRBD1. The CDR3 is made up of 13 amino acids. CDR1 and CDR2 from the germline V gene are MNHEY and SMNVEV (reference sequence). The J segment lost 9 bases and the V segment lost 7 bases, leaving 6 bases of the junction unmatched. DNA for the CDR3: TGTGCCAGCAAGGGAGGGGGCGGTTCACCCCTCCACTTT. Its translation is CASKGGGGSPLHF.

The chain links TRBV5-1 to TRBJ2-3, with TRBD1 matching over 8 bases. J lost 6 bases, V lost 4 bases, and 10 bases had no gene match. The CDR3 has 15 residues. Germline V lookup: CDR1 SGHRS, CDR2 YFSETQ. The CDR3 loop reads CASSPDWAGGDTQYF. DNA for the CDR3: TGCGCCAGCAGCCCCGACTGGGCAGGGGGCGATACGCAGTATTTT.

This clonotype turned up a few times. V gene TRBV20-1 combines with J gene TRBJ1-2; maybe TRBD1 (6 bases). Germline CDR1 and CDR2: DFQATT and SNEGSKA (reference sequence). V was clipped by 7 bases and J by 3 bases, with 18 bases between them. The CDR3 is made up of 14 amino acids. This CDR3 reads CSVSEDRRYYGYTF. The CDR3, as DNA: TGCAGTGTTTCGGAAGACAGGAGGTACTATGGCTACACCTTC.

This clonotype was counted a few times. J is TRBJ2-1 and V is TRBV6-5; 7 positions agree with TRBD1. The junction had 5 bases not matched to a gene; V was cut back by 6 bases and J by 3 bases. The CDR3 runs 14 residues. Germline V lookup: CDR1 MNHEY, CDR2 SVGAGI. CDR3: CASRARDSYNEQFF. Written as DNA, the CDR3 is TGTGCCAGCAGAGCCCGGGACAGCTACAATGAGCAGTTCTTC.

The chain links TRBV3-1 to TRBJ2-5; no clear D gene. V was shortened by 1 base and J by 3 bases, with 6 bases between the two germline ends. The CDR3 covers 13 residues. The germline V gene has CDR1 LGHDT and CDR2 YNNKEL (reference sequence). CDR3 in DNA: TGTGCCAGCAGCCAAGGGATTGAAGAGACCCAGTACTTC. Its translation: CASSQGIEETQYF.

Many counts were recorded for this clonotype. The chain couples TRBV7-9 to TRBJ2-1; TRBD2 matches 12 bases. The CDR3 consists of 15 residues. CDR1 and CDR2 from the germline V gene are SEHNR and FQNEAQ (reference sequence). After removal of 7 bases from V and 5 bases from J, the junction contained 6 bases not matched to a gene. CDR3 region: CASNIGLAGNNEQFF. The CDR3 coding sequence is TGTGCCAGCAACATAGGACTAGCGGGAAACAATGAGCAGTTCTTC.

This clonotype was seen a handful of times. The rearrangement links TRBV2 to TRBJ1-5; 9 bases fit TRBD1. Germline lookup yields CDR1 SNHLY and CDR2 FYNNEI. This CDR3 has 14 residues. Unmatched junction bases numbered 2, after V lost 8 bases and J lost 0 bases. The CDR3 nucleotides are TGTGCCAGCGGGACAGGGTTTAGCAATCAGCCCCAGCATTTT. It encodes CASGTGFSNQPQHF.

The chain has TRBV21-1 and TRBJ2-5. TRBV21-1 is classified as a pseudogene. The CDR3 spans 13 residues. CDR3 nucleotide sequence: TGTGCCAGCAGTAAGTCGGTCCAAGAGACCCAGTACTTC. Translating gives CASSKSVQETQYF.

The V call is TRBV18, the J call TRBJ2-5; tentatively, D is TRBD2 (5 bases). Deletions cut 2 bases from V and 1 base from J, with 11 bases between. Germline V gene data show CDR1 as KGHSH and CDR2 as LQKENI. CDR3 length equals 15 residues. The CDR3 region is CASSPSPSRQETQYF. As DNA, the CDR3 is TGTGCCAGCTCACCAAGTCCTAGCCGCCAAGAGACCCAGTACTTC.

This clonotype was counted between two and nine times. The J gene is TRBJ2-1, the V gene TRBV9, with D tentatively TRBD1 or TRBD2 (5 bases each). Germline CDR1 SGDLS, CDR2 YYNGEE. This CDR3 is built from 16 residues. V lost 3 bases and J 5 bases, leaving 18 bases between the germline ends. CDR3 sequence (DNA): TGTGCCAGCAGCGGAGGGGTGGGGCCCCCTGACAATGAGCAGTTCTTC. It yields the protein CASSGGVGPPDNEQFF.

The chain employs TRBV9 and TRBJ1-5; tentatively, D is TRBD1 (5 bases). Germline V gene data show CDR1 as SGDLS and CDR2 as YYNGEE. The CDR3 runs 16 residues. Trimming removed 0 bases at V and 0 bases at J, with 10 bases between. CDR3 coding DNA: TGTGCCAGCAGCGTAGGGACAACATATAGCAATCAGCCCCAGCATTTT. The encoded protein is CASSVGTTYSNQPQHF.

This clonotype has only one observation. The chain recombines TRBV20-1 with TRBJ1-1, with D hard to call. Between the trimmed V and J ends, which lost 0 bases and 12 bases, there was a span of 17 bases. The CDR3 contains 13 residues. Germline assignment: CDR1 DFQATT and CDR2 SNEGSKA (reference sequence). CDR3: CSARDGWGPAPFF. The DNA for the CDR3 is TGCAGTGCTAGAGATGGGTGGGGTCCCGCCCCTTTCTTT.

Notes on this clonotype: The junction departs from the called germline gene at one end, perhaps through a read error. The V and J genes are TRBV29-1 and TRBJ1-4, with D maybe TRBD1 (5 bases). The CDR3 runs to 11 residues. CDR1 is SQVTM, CDR2 ANQGSEA, per germline. The CDR3 sequence is CSVAAPGTLIF. The CDR3 DNA follows: TGCAGCGTTGCGGCCCCCGGGACCCTGATTTTT.

This clonotype has ten or more counts. The V gene is TRBV5-1, the J gene TRBJ2-1; a weak D match, TRBD2 (5 bases). The CDR3 is 17 amino acids. From germline, CDR1 is SGHRS and CDR2 YFSETQ. Between the trimmed V and J ends, which lost 1 base and 0 bases, there was a span of 14 bases. The chain's CDR3 is CASSLFVRGSSYNEQFF. The CDR3 DNA reads as TGCGCCAGCAGCTTGTTTGTTCGGGGAAGCTCCTACAATGAGCAGTTCTTC.